These 14 T cell receptor beta chains came from one sample sequenced in a study of shared clonotypes between healthy human individuals. Clones were sequenced by immunoSEQ multiplex PCR, and TCRdb holds only the in-frame ones, with some missing. The table has roughly 500,000 clones, around 80% seen once. Sequenced input: PBMCs. The receptors come from a woman between 35 and 50 years old in good health. Some clones in this sample may be carry-over from other donors' samples.

The J gene is TRBJ1-2, the V gene TRBV18; 7 nucleotides match TRBD1. Germline values: CDR1 KGHSH, CDR2 LQKENI. Trimming removed 2 bases from V and 4 bases from J; junction bases left unmatched: 4. The CDR3 consists of 14 residues. This CDR3 is CASSPSGQTYGYTF. The DNA of the CDR3 is TGTGCCAGCTCACCATCGGGACAGACCTATGGCTACACCTTC.

The chain uses TRBV18 and TRBJ1-5, with D possibly matching TRBD1 (5 bases). Per germline, CDR1 KGHSH and CDR2 LQKENI. Trimming removed 3 bases at V and 0 bases at J, with 6 bases between. This CDR3 contains 14 residues. In DNA form, the CDR3 reads TGTGCCAGCTCACCGACAGATAGCAATCAGCCCCAGCATTTT. This translates into CASSPTDSNQPQHF.

The chain uses TRBV6-5 and TRBJ2-6; 8 nucleotides agree with TRBD2. V dropped 6 bases and J dropped 6; count of bases not matched to a gene: 4. Germline V CDR1 and CDR2: MNHEY, SVGAGI. This CDR3 has 14 residues. CDR3 nucleotides: TGTGCCAGCAGCCCCGGGGGGGAGGCCAACGTCCTGACTTTC. Translating gives CASSPGGEANVLTF.

The chain combines TRBV27 with TRBJ1-5, with D possibly matching TRBD1 (6 bases). Trimming shortened V by 6 bases and J by 4 bases, and 7 bases separated the two germline ends. The CDR3 runs to 12 residues. Germline V gene lookup returns CDR1 MNHEY and CDR2 SMNVEV (reference sequence). The CDR3: CASRTGNQPQHF. The CDR3, as DNA: TGTGCCAGCAGAACAGGGAATCAGCCCCAGCATTTT.

V usage is TRBV2 and J usage is TRBJ1-1; D ambiguous. Germline CDR1 SNHLY, CDR2 FYNNEI. The V and J ends lost 7 bases and 1 base respectively, with 10 bases between them. The CDR3 is 13 amino acids. CDR3 residues: CASMSLGNTEAFF. CDR3 DNA sequence: TGTGCCAGCATGAGCCTGGGGAACACTGAAGCTTTCTTT.

The sample holds many counts of this clone. CDR3: CASSLTFRQPQHF. CDR3 sequence (DNA): TGTGCCAGCAGTTTAACATTCCGCCAGCCCCAGCATTTT. This chain connects TRBV27 to TRBJ1-5, with D hard to call. Germline V gives CDR1 MNHEY, CDR2 SMNVEV (reference sequence). CDR3 length: 13 residues. The V gene lost 2 bases and the J gene lost 7 bases, with 9 bases spanning the gap.

This clone has a handful of counts. The genes are TRBV5-1 and TRBJ1-2; D is undetermined. The CDR3 runs 14 residues. Germline CDR1 and CDR2: SGHRS and YFSETQ. V gave up 4 bases and J gave up 4 bases, with 14 bases separating them. The CDR3 here is CASSPGEGGYGYTF. CDR3 sequence (DNA): TGCGCCAGCAGCCCCGGGGAGGGAGGCTATGGCTACACCTTC.

The rearrangement joins TRBV19 to TRBJ2-7; 7 positions agree with TRBD1. This CDR3 is built from 14 residues. Germline-derived CDR1 and CDR2 are LNHDA and SQIVND (reference sequence). V shed 1 base, J shed 6 bases, and the junction held 6 bases outside the gene matches. DNA of the CDR3: TGTGCCAGTAGTATAGGCGAGGCAGGGGGCGAGCAGTACTTC. Its protein is CASSIGEAGGEQYF.

The chain links TRBV9 to TRBJ2-6; TRBD1 aligns across 8 bases. After removal of 4 bases from V and 2 bases from J, the junction contained 2 bases not matched to a gene. Germline V gives CDR1 SGDLS, CDR2 YYNGEE. The CDR3 covers 15 residues. The CDR3 DNA is TGTGCCAGCAGCATACAGGGGGCTGGGGCCAACGTCCTGACTTTC. Protein: CASSIQGAGANVLTF.

A remark on this clone: A read error may be the cause here, since a much bigger clone is one base away. This sample also contains other DNA sequences that code for the same CDR3. The rearrangement links TRBV15 to TRBJ1-1; D ambiguous. The germline V gene has CDR1 LNHNV and CDR2 YYDKDF (reference sequence). This CDR3 has 13 amino acids. V was trimmed by 1 base and J by 4 bases, leaving 7 bases between them. CDR3 residues: CATSRGGGTEAFF. In DNA, the CDR3 is TGTGCCACCAGCAGAGGGGGTGGCACTGAAGCTTTCTTT.

This clone was recorded many times. The chain carries TRBV6-4 and TRBJ2-7, with D possibly matching TRBD2 (5 bases). With 3 bases removed from V and 5 bases from J, the gap between germline ends came to 17 bases. This CDR3 spans 15 amino acids. Germline V lookup: CDR1 MRHNA, CDR2 SNTAGT. The CDR3 DNA reads as TGTGCCAGCAGTGAGGAGGCCGGAGAGGGAAACGAGCAGTACTTC. It codes for CASSEEAGEGNEQYF.

The chain carries TRBV5-4 and TRBJ2-3, with D hard to call. This CDR3 is built from 16 residues. CDR1 and CDR2 from the germline V gene are SGHNT and YYREEE (reference sequence). V was shortened by 1 base and J by 5 bases, with 17 bases between the two germline ends. CDR3 DNA: TGTGCCAGCAGCTTGCCCTATGGGATGTTTGGAGATACGCAGTATTTT. Translation: CASSLPYGMFGDTQYF.

The chain is built from TRBV28 and TRBJ1-5; 7 nucleotides agree with TRBD1. J lost 3 bases, V lost 7 bases, and 9 bases had no gene match. This CDR3 comprises 15 residues. The germline V gene has CDR1 MDHEN and CDR2 SYDVKM. Here the CDR3 reads CASIQGQSINQPQHF. Here the CDR3 DNA reads TGTGCCAGCATCCAGGGACAGTCCATCAATCAGCCCCAGCATTTT.

A remark on this clone: Since a far larger clone is one base different, this is likely a read error. The CDR3 ends on some other residue instead of the conserved phenylalanine or tryptophan, so this is likely a read error. The J gene is TRBJ1-1, the V gene TRBV28, with 7 bases fitting TRBD1. This CDR3 region has 14 residues. Germline CDR1 MDHEN, CDR2 SYDVKM. V gave up 6 bases and J gave up 2 bases; unmatched junction bases: 6. The CDR3 reads CASRVGQTNTEAFS. The CDR3 nucleotides are TGTGCCAGCAGGGTGGGACAGACCAACACTGAAGCTTTCTCT.